This T cell receptor beta chain was observed in a study of shared clonotypes between healthy human individuals. Profiled with immunoSEQ multiplex PCR; TCRdb holds only in-frame clones, not every one. Of 2 million or so clones detected, about 95% appear once; the ten largest clones hold 0.85% to 1.3%. Positive CCR7 selection of CD45RO-negative cells yielded the naive CD8 cells, and terminally differentiated effector memory CD45RA+ cells were excluded. V lost 6 bases, J lost 9 bases, and 15 bases lay in between. From germline, CDR1 is GTSNPN and CDR2 SVGIG (reference sequence). The CDR3 loop spans 12 amino acids.

The sample was naive CD8+ T cells sorted from blood. The TCR originated in a man aged 18 to 35 in good health. The gene calls are TRBV30 and TRBJ2-1; D unresolved. This chain's CDR3 is CACTFFSSEQFF. CDR3 nucleotides: TGTGCCTGTACCTTTTTTAGCAGTGAGCAGTTCTTC.